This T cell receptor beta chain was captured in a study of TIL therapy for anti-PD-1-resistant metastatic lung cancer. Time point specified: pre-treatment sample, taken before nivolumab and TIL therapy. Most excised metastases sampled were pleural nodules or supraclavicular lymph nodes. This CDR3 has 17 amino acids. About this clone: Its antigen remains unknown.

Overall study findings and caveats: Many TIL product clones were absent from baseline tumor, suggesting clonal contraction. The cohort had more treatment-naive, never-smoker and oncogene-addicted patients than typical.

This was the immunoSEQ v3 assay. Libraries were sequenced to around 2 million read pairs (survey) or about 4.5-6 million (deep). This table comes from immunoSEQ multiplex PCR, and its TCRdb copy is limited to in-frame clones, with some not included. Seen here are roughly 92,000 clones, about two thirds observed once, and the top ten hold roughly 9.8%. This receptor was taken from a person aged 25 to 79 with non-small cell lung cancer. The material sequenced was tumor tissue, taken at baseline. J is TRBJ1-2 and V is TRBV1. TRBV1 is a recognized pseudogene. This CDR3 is CTSKPPGPNFRAYGYTF. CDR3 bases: TGCACCAGCAAGCCCCCCGGCCCTAACTTTAGGGCCTATGGCTACACCTTC.